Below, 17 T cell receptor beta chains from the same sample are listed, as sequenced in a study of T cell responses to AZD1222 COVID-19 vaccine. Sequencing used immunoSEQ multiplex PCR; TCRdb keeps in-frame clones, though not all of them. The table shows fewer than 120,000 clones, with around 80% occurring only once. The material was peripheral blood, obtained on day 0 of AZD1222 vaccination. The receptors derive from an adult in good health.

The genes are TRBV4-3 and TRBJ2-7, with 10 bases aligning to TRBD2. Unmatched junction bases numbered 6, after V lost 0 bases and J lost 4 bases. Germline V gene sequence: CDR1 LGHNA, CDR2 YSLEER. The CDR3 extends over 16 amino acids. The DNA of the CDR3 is TGCGCCAGCAGCCAAGATAGAAGCGGGGGGGCGTACGAGCAGTACTTC. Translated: CASSQDRSGGAYEQYF.

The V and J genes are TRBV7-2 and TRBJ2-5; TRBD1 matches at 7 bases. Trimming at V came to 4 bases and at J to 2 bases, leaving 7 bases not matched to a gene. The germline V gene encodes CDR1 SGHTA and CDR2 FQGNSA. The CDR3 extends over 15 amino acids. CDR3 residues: CASSWPGGKQETQYF. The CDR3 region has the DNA TGTGCCAGCAGCTGGCCAGGGGGTAAGCAAGAGACCCAGTACTTC.

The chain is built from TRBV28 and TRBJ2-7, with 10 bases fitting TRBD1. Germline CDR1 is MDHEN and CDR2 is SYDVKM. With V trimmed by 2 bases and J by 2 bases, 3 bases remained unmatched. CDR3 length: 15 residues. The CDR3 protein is CASSLGTGVTYEQYF. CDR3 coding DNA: TGTGCCAGCAGTTTAGGGACAGGGGTAACCTACGAGCAGTACTTC.

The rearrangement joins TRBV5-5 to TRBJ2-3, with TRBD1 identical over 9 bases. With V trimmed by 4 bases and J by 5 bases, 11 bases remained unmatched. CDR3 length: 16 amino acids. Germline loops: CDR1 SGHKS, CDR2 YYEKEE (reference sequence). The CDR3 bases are TGTGCCAGCAGCGCTAATACAGGGGGCGCGAGAGATACGCAGTATTTT. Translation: CASSANTGGARDTQYF.

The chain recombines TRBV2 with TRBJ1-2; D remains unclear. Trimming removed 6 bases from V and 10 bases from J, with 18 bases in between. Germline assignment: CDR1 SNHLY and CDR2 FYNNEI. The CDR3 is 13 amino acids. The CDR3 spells CASSLSASEVYTF. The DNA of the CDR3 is TGTGCCAGCAGCCTAAGCGCGTCAGAGGTCTACACCTTC. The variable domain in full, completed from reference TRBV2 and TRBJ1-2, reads EPEVTQTPSHQVTQMGQEVILRCVPISNHLYFYWYRQILGQKVEFLVSFYNNEISEKSEIFDDQFSVERPDGSNFTLKIRSTKLEDSAMYFCASSLSASEVYTFGSGTRLTVV.

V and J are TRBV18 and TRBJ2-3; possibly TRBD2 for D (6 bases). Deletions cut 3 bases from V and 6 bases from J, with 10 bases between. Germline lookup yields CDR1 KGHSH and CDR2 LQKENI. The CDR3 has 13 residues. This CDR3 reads CASSPGGGDTQYF. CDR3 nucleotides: TGTGCCAGCTCACCGGGAGGCGGGGATACGCAGTATTTT. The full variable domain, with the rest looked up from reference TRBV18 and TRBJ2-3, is NAGVMQNPRHLVRRRGQEARLRCSPMKGHSHVYWYRQLPEEGLKFMVYLQKENIIDESGMPKERFSAEFPKEGPSILRIQQVVRGDSAAYFCASSPGGGDTQYFGPGTRLTVL.

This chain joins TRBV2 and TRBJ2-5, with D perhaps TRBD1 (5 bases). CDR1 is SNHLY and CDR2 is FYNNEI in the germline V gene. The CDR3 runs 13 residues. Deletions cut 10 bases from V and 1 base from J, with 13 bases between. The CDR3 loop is CATQRGLQETQYF. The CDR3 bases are TGTGCCACCCAAAGGGGCCTCCAAGAGACCCAGTACTTC.

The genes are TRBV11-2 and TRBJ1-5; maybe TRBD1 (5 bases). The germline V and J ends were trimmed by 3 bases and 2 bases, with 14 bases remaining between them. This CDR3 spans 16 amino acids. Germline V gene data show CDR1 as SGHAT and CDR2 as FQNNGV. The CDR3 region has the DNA TGTGCCAGCAGCTTGGGTTCCCAGGGTGGCAATCAGCCCCAGCATTTT. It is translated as CASSLGSQGGNQPQHF. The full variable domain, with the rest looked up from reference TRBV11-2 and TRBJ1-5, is EAGVAQSPRYKIIEKRQSVAFWCNPISGHATLYWYQQILGQGPKLLIQFQNNGVVDDSQLPKDRFSAERLKGVDSTLKIQPAKLEDSAVYLCASSLGSQGGNQPQHFGDGTRLSIL.

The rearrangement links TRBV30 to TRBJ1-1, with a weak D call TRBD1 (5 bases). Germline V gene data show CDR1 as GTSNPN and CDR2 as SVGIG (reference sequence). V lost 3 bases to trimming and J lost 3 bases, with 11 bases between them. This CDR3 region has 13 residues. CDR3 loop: CAWSEGSHTEAFF. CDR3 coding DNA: TGTGCCTGGAGCGAGGGGAGTCACACTGAAGCTTTCTTT.

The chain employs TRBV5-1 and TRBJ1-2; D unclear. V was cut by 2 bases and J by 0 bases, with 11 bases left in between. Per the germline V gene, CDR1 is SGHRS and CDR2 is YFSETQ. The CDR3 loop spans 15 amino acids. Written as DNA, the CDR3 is TGCGCCAGCAGCTTACAAGAAAGGGCTAACTATGGCTACACCTTC. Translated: CASSLQERANYGYTF.

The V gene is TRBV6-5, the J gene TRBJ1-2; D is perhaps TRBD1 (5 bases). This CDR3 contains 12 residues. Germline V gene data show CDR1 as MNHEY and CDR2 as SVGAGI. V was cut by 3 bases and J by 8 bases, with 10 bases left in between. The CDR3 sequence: CASSYSTGGYTF. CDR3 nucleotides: TGTGCCAGCAGTTATTCCACAGGCGGCTACACCTTC.

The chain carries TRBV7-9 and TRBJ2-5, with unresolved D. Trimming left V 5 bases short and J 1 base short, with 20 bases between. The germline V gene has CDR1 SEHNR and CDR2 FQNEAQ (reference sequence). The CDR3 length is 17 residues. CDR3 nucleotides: TGTGCCAGCAGCCCCGGGCAGACTGGATTCCCCCAAGAGACCCAGTACTTC. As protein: CASSPGQTGFPQETQYF. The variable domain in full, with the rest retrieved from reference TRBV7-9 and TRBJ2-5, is DTGVSQNPRHKITKRGQNVTFRCDPISEHNRLYWYRQTLGQGPEFLTYFQNEAQLEKSRLLSDRFSAERPKGSFSTLEIQRTEQGDSAMYLCASSPGQTGFPQETQYFGPGTRLLVL.

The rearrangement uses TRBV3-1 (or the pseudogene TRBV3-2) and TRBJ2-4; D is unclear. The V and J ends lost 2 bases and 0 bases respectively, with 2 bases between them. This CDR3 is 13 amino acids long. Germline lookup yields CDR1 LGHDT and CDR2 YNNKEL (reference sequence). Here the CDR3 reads CASSQLAKNIQYF. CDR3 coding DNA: TGTGCCAGCAGCCAACTAGCCAAAAACATTCAGTACTTC.

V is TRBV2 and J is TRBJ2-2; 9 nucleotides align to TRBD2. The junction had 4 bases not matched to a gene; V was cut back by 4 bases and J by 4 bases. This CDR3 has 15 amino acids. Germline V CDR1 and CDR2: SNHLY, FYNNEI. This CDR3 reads CASSVSSGGTGELFF. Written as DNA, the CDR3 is TGTGCCAGCAGTGTCAGTAGCGGGGGCACCGGGGAGCTGTTTTTT.

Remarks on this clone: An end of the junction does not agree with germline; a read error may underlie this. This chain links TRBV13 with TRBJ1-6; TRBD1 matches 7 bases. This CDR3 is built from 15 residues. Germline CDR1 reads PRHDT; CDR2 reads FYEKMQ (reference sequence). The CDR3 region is CASSLGGGQNSPLHF. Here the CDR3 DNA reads TGTGCCAGCAGCCTAGGCGGGGGACAGAATTCACCCCTCCACTTT.

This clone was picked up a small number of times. DNA for the CDR3: TGTGCCAGCTCACCTAGTCTCATAGGGGATGAAAAACTGTTTTTT. It codes for CASSPSLIGDEKLFF. This chain links TRBV18 with TRBJ1-4; D is possibly TRBD1 (5 bases). The CDR3 sequence is 15 residues long. Trimming took 3 bases from V and 6 from J, leaving 14 bases between them. The germline V gene has CDR1 KGHSH and CDR2 LQKENI.

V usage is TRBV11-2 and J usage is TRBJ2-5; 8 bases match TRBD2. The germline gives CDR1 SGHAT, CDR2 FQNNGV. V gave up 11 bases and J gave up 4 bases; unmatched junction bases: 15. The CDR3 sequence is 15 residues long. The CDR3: CARGGTRGGLETQYF. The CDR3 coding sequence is TGTGCCCGGGGGGGGACTCGCGGGGGCCTAGAGACCCAGTACTTC. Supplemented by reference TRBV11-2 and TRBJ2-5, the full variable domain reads EAGVAQSPRYKIIEKRQSVAFWCNPISGHATLYWYQQILGQGPKLLIQFQNNGVVDDSQLPKDRFSAERLKGVDSTLKIQPAKLEDSAVYLCARGGTRGGLETQYFGPGTRLLVL.